The 11 T cell receptor beta chains below come from one sample, sequenced in a study of CD8+CD57+ T cells in acquired aplastic anemia. Genomic DNA acted as the template from which TCR beta VDJ combination and CDR3 sequence profiling were carried out. Via MiXCR, TCRdb re-called the reads, giving one row per CDR3 protein. The sample comprises 160,000 or so distinct CDR3 sequences, around 75% of which are singletons, and under 60% rests with the top ten. Whoever was chosen for sequencing had shown CD8+CD57+ cell expansion by flow cytometry. Sequencing input: sorted CD4+, CD8+, or CD8+CD57+ T cells (not recorded which) from PBMCs. The receptor set was obtained from a human donor with aplastic anemia.

V gene TRBV7-9 combines with J gene TRBJ2-4, with unresolved D. Trimming removed 5 bases from V and 0 bases from J, with 5 bases in between. CDR1 is SEHNR and CDR2 is FQNEAQ in the germline V gene (reference sequence). This CDR3 is built from 13 residues. The CDR3 spells CASSGLAKNIQYF. The CDR3 DNA is TGTGCCAGCAGCGGGTTAGCCAAAAACATTCAGTACTTC.

The chain has TRBV29-1 and TRBJ2-3; 8 bases align to TRBD2. Germline CDR1 and CDR2: SQVTM and ANQGSEA. V lost 2 bases, J lost 4 bases, and 5 bases stayed unmatched. The CDR3 totals 14 residues. The CDR3, as DNA: TGCAGCGTTGAACCGGGGGGGAGGGCAGATACGCAGTATTTT. This encodes CSVEPGGRADTQYF.

The chain uses TRBV19 and TRBJ1-1; 7 bases fit TRBD1. Germline CDR1 is LNHDA and CDR2 is SQIVND (reference sequence). CDR3 length: 16 residues. With 0 bases clipped from V and 3 bases from J, the junction kept 7 bases outside the gene matches. CDR3 loop: CASSIEGQVGDTEAFF. The CDR3 coding sequence is TGTGCCAGTAGTATAGAAGGACAGGTCGGAGACACTGAAGCTTTCTTT.

This clonotype has only a few counts. The chain links TRBV6-4 to TRBJ2-3; 8 nucleotides align to TRBD1. The CDR3 is 15 amino acids. V was clipped by 6 bases and J by 1 base; unmatched bases: 6. Germline lookup yields CDR1 MRHNA and CDR2 SNTAGT. CDR3 in DNA: TGTGCCAGCAGCGGTACAGGGGGAGGCACAGATACGCAGTATTTT. It specifies CASSGTGGGTDTQYF.

The chain recombines TRBV20-1 with TRBJ2-1; D possibly uses TRBD1 or TRBD2 (6 bases each). Per germline, CDR1 DFQATT and CDR2 SNEGSKA (reference sequence). CDR3 length: 16 amino acids. V shed 3 bases and J shed 5 bases, with 20 bases lying between them. For the CDR3, the DNA is TGCAGTGCTAGGGGGCTAGAGGGGGAGGCCCACAATGAGCAGTTCTTC. Encoded protein: CSARGLEGEAHNEQFF.

This clonotype was found a few times. V and J are TRBV7-9 and TRBJ2-1, with a possible D match to TRBD1 (5 bases). The V end lost 6 bases, the J end lost 8 bases, and 14 bases lay between the germline ends. CDR3 length: 13 residues. CDR1 is SEHNR and CDR2 is FQNEAQ in the germline V gene (reference sequence). The CDR3 DNA is TGTGCCAGCAGAAGCTACACGACAGATGAGCAGTTCTTC. Translating gives CASRSYTTDEQFF.

The chain combines TRBV19 with TRBJ1-2, with 8 positions matching TRBD1. There are 14 residues in the CDR3. Unmatched junction bases numbered 9, after V lost 8 bases and J lost 4 bases. Germline CDR1 reads LNHDA; CDR2 reads SQIVND (reference sequence). The DNA of the CDR3 is TGTGCCAGTCTCAACAGGGGGATTACCTATGGCTACACCTTC. Protein product: CASLNRGITYGYTF.

This clonotype came up once. The genes are TRBV10-3 and TRBJ1-1; 7 bases agree with TRBD1. This CDR3 has 16 residues. Germline V CDR1 and CDR2: ENHRY, SYGVKD. With 4 bases clipped from V and 7 bases from J, the junction kept 15 bases outside the gene matches. CDR3 residues: CAISGMIGQGEDEAFF. The CDR3 nucleotides read TGTGCCATCAGTGGTATGATTGGGCAGGGGGAGGATGAAGCTTTCTTT.

The chain joins TRBV5-4 to TRBJ2-7, with 7 bases lining up with TRBD1. The ends lost 4 bases at V and 0 bases at J; junction bases unmatched: 10. Germline CDR1 is SGHNT and CDR2 is YYREEE (reference sequence). The CDR3 sequence is 16 residues long. The CDR3 spells CASSIPTGISSYEQYF. CDR3 nucleotide sequence: TGTGCCAGCAGCATTCCGACAGGGATCAGCTCCTACGAGCAGTACTTC.

CDR3 in DNA: TGTGCCAGTAGTATCCCGTCTAGCGGGACTACCGGGGAGCTGTTTTTT. Protein: CASSIPSSGTTGELFF. The chain couples TRBV19 to TRBJ2-2; the match to TRBD2 covers 9 bases. Trimming took 3 bases from V and 5 from J; bases not matched to a gene: 7. The germline V gene encodes CDR1 LNHDA and CDR2 SQIVND (reference sequence). CDR3 size: 16 residues.

This chain uses TRBV15 with TRBJ2-2; 9 positions agree with TRBD1. V lost 3 bases to trimming and J lost 3 bases; unmatched junction nucleotides: 8. The CDR3 length is 17 residues. The germline CDR1 and CDR2 sequences are LNHNV and YYDKDF (reference sequence). CDR3 DNA sequence: TGTGCCACCAGCAGGGCGCGCCGGGACAGGGACACCGGGGAGCTGTTTTTT. Translation gives CATSRARRDRDTGELFF.